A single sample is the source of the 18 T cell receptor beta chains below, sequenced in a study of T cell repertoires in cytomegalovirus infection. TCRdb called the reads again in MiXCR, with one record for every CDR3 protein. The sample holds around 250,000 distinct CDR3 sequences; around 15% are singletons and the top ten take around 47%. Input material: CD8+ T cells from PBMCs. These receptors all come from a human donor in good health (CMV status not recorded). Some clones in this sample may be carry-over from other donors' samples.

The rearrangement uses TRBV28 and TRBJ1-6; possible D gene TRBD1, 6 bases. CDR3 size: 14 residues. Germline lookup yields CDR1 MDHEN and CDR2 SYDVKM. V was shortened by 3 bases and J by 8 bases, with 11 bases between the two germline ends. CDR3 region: CASSFGGLDSPLHF. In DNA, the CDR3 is TGTGCCAGCAGTTTCGGGGGGCTCGATTCACCCCTCCACTTT.

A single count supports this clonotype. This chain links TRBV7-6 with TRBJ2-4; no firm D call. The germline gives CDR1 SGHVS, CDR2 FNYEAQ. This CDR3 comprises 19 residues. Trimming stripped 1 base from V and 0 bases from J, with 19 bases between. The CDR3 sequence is CASSLGFQEIRIAKNIQYF. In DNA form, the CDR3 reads TGTGCCAGCAGCTTAGGTTTTCAGGAAATACGTATAGCCAAAAACATTCAGTACTTC.

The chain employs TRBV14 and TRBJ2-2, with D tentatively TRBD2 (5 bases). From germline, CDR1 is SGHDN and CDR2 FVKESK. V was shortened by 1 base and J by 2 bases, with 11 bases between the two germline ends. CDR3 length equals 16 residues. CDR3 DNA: TGTGCCAGCAGCCAAGGGACGGGGTTCAACACCGGGGAGCTGTTTTTT. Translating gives CASSQGTGFNTGELFF.

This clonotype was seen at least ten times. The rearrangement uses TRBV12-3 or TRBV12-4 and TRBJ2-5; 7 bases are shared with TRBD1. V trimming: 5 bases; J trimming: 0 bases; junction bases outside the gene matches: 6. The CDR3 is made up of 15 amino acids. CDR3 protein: CASSLNRGHQETQYF. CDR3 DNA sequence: TGTGCCAGCAGTCTAAATAGGGGGCACCAAGAGACCCAGTACTTC.

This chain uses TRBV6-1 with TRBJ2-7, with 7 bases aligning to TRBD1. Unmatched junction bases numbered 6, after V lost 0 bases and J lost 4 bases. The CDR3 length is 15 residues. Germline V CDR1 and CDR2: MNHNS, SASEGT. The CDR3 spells CASSEARVRGYEQYF. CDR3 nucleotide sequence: TGTGCCAGCAGTGAAGCCCGGGTCAGGGGGTACGAGCAGTACTTC.

The CDR3 loop reads CASSSGRTGQAIFREETQYF. In DNA form, the CDR3 reads TGTGCCAGCAGCTCAGGGAGGACGGGACAGGCCATCTTCCGGGAAGAGACCCAGTACTTC. The rearrangement joins TRBV7-9 to TRBJ2-5, with 8 bases that match TRBD1. Germline trimming cut 4 bases from V and 3 bases from J; bases unmatched to any gene: 22. Germline values: CDR1 SEHNR, CDR2 FQNEAQ (reference sequence). The CDR3 length is 20 residues. The variable domain in full, completed from reference TRBV7-9 and TRBJ2-5, reads DTGVSQNPRHKITKRGQNVTFRCDPISEHNRLYWYRQTLGQGPEFLTYFQNEAQLEKSRLLSDRFSAERPKGSFSTLEIQRTEQGDSAMYLCASSSGRTGQAIFREETQYFGPGTRLLVL.

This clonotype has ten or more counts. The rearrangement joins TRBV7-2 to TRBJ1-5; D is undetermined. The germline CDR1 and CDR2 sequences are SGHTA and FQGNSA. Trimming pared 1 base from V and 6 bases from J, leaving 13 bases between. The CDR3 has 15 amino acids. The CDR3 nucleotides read TGTGCCAGCAGCTTAGGGACTGGGGTTGGTCAGCCCCAGCATTTT. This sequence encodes CASSLGTGVGQPQHF.

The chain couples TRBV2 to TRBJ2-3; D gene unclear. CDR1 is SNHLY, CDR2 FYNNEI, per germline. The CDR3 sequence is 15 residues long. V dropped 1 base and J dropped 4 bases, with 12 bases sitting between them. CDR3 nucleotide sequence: TGTGCCAGCAGTGAAGGGACGGCACACCCAGATACGCAGTATTTT. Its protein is CASSEGTAHPDTQYF. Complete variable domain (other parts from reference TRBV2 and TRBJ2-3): EPEVTQTPSHQVTQMGQEVILRCVPISNHLYFYWYRQILGQKVEFLVSFYNNEISEKSEIFDDQFSVERPDGSNFTLKIRSTKLEDSAMYFCASSEGTAHPDTQYFGPGTRLTVL.

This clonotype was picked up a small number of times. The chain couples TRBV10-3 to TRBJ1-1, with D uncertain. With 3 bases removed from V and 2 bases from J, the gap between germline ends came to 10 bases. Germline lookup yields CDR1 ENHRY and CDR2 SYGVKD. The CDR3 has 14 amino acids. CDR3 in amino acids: CAISDEVTNTEAFF. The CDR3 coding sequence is TGTGCCATCAGTGACGAGGTTACCAACACTGAAGCTTTCTTT.

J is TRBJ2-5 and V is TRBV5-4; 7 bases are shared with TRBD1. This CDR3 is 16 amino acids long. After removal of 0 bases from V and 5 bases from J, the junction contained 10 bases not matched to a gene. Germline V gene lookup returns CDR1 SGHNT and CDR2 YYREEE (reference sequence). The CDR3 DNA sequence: TGTGCCAGCAGCTTGGCGACAGGGAACCCCTGGGAGACCCAGTACTTC. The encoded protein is CASSLATGNPWETQYF. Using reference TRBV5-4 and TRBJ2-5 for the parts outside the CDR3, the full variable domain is ETGVTQSPTHLIKTRGQQVTLRCSSQSGHNTVSWYQQALGQGPQFIFQYYREEENGRGNFPPRFSGLQFPNYSSELNVNALELDDSALYLCASSLATGNPWETQYFGPGTRLLVL.

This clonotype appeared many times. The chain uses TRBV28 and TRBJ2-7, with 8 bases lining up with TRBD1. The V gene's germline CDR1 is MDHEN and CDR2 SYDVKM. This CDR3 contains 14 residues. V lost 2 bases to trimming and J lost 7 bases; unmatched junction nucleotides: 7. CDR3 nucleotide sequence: TGTGCCAGCAGTTTACAGGGGGCAGGCTTTGAGCAGTACTTC. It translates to CASSLQGAGFEQYF.

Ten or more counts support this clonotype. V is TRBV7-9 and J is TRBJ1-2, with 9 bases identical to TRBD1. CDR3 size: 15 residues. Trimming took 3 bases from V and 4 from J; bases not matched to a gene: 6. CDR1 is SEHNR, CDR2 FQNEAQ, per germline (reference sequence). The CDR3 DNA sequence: TGTGCCAGCAGCTTCACAGGGGGCACAATCTATGGCTACACCTTC. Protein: CASSFTGGTIYGYTF.

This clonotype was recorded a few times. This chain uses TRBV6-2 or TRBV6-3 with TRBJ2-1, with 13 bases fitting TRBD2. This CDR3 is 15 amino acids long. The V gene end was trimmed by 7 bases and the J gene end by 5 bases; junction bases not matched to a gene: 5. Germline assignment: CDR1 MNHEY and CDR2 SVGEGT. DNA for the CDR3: TGTGCCAGCACCCTGACTAGCGGGGGGCACAATGAGCAGTTCTTC. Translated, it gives CASTLTSGGHNEQFF.

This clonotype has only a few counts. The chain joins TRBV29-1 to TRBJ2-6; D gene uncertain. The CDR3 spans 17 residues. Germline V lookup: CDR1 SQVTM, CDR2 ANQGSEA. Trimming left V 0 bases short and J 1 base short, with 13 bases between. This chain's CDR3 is CSVEDRVYLSGANVLTF. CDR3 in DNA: TGCAGCGTTGAAGATAGGGTTTACTTATCTGGGGCCAACGTCCTGACTTTC.

CDR3 residues: CASSQDRTGNNEQFF. CDR3 sequence (DNA): TGCGCCAGCAGCCAAGACCGGACAGGTAACAATGAGCAGTTCTTC. The J gene is TRBJ2-1, the V gene TRBV4-1, with 7 bases that match TRBD1. There are 15 residues in the CDR3. Germline V gene sequence: CDR1 MGHRA, CDR2 YSYEKL. V shed 0 bases, J shed 5 bases, and the junction held 4 bases outside the gene matches.

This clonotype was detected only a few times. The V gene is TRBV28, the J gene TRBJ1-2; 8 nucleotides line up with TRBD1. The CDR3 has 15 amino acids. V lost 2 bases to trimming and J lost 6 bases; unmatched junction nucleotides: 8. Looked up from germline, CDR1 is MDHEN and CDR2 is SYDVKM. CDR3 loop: CASSLAWTGWDGYTF. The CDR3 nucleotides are TGTGCCAGCAGTTTAGCTTGGACAGGGTGGGATGGCTACACCTTC.

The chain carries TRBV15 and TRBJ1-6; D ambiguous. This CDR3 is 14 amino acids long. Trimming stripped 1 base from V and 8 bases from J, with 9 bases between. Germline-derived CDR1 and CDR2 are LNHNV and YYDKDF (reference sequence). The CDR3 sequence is CATSRVVQDSPLHF. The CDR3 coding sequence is TGTGCCACCAGCAGAGTGGTTCAGGATTCACCCCTCCACTTT. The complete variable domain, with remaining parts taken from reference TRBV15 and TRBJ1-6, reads DAMVIQNPRYQVTQFGKPVTLSCSQTLNHNVMYWYQQKSSQAPKLLFHYYDKDFNNEADTPDNFQSRRPNTSFCFLDIRSPGLGDTAMYLCATSRVVQDSPLHFGNGTRLTVT.

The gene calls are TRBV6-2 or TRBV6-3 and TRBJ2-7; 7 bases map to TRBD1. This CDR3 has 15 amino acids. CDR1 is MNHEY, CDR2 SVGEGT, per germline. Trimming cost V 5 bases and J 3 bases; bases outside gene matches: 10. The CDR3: CASSKRTGRGYEQYF. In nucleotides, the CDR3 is TGTGCCAGCAGTAAGAGGACAGGCCGGGGCTACGAGCAGTACTTC.